One sample yielded the 8 T cell receptor beta chains listed below, sequenced in a study of T cells after yellow fever vaccination. From the 5' RACE reads, TCRdb called clonotypes with MiXCR, one entry per CDR3 protein. The sample has around 110,000 distinct CDR3 sequences, around 8.6% seen once. The sample was CD8+ T cells sorted from PBMCs, taken 45 days after the yellow fever booster vaccination. These receptors were obtained from a man younger than 45 who received the YFV17D yellow fever vaccine.

In its sample, this clonotype was seen many times. V usage is TRBV6-2 or TRBV6-3 and J usage is TRBJ1-1, with D tentatively TRBD1 (6 bases). The V gene lost 0 bases and the J gene lost 5 bases, with 7 bases spanning the gap. In germline, CDR1 is MNHEY, CDR2 SVGEGT. CDR3 length: 13 residues. The CDR3 reads CASSYSTGTEAFF. CDR3 nucleotides: TGTGCCAGCAGTTACTCGACAGGAACTGAAGCTTTCTTT.

At least ten counts were recorded for this clonotype. The chain combines TRBV7-2 with TRBJ1-1; 8 nucleotides line up with TRBD1. This CDR3 comprises 17 residues. The V gene end was trimmed by 0 bases and the J gene end by 0 bases; junction bases not matched to a gene: 6. Per the germline V gene, CDR1 is SGHTA and CDR2 is FQGNSA. The CDR3: CASSLALGTGLNTEAFF. The CDR3 region has the DNA TGTGCCAGCAGCTTAGCACTGGGGACAGGCCTGAACACTGAAGCTTTCTTT.

This clonotype was observed at least ten times. The V gene is TRBV27, the J gene TRBJ2-7; possibly TRBD2 for D (5 bases). CDR1 is MNHEY and CDR2 is SMNVEV in the germline V gene (reference sequence). V gave up 3 bases and J gave up 2 bases, with 8 bases separating them. The CDR3 extends over 13 amino acids. The CDR3: CASSFISAYEQYF. CDR3 bases: TGTGCCAGCAGTTTCATTAGCGCCTACGAGCAGTACTTC.

As concerns this clonotype: A much larger clonotype is one base distant, so this may be a read error. This sequence joins TRBV11-2 and TRBJ2-2; D might be TRBD1 or TRBD2, each matching 5 bases. From germline, CDR1 is SGHAT and CDR2 FQNNGV. This CDR3 comprises 14 residues. The CDR3: CASSLDLAPGDLFF. The CDR3 DNA follows: TGTGCCAGCAGCTTAGATCTGGCCCCCGGGGACCTGTTTTTT.

This clonotype was observed many times. This sequence joins TRBV19 and TRBJ2-1; unclear D gene. Germline assignment: CDR1 LNHDA and CDR2 SQIVND (reference sequence). CDR3 size: 15 residues. V was cut by 0 bases and J by 5 bases, with 11 bases left in between. The CDR3, as DNA: TGTGCCAGTAGTATAGACAGCAGCCAGCACAATGAGCAGTTCTTC. It yields the protein CASSIDSSQHNEQFF.

J is TRBJ2-1 and V is TRBV6-5; D unresolved. V was trimmed by 2 bases and J by 2 bases, leaving 4 bases between them. Germline V gene lookup returns CDR1 MNHEY and CDR2 SVGAGI. The CDR3 contains 13 residues. The CDR3 spells CASSYSTYNEQFF. The CDR3 coding sequence is TGTGCCAGCAGTTACAGCACCTACAATGAGCAGTTCTTC.

This clonotype was observed at least ten times. V is TRBV15 and J is TRBJ2-1; no firm D call. V shed 4 bases and J shed 8 bases, with 12 bases lying between them. Germline V gives CDR1 LNHNV, CDR2 YYDKDF (reference sequence). The CDR3 runs to 13 residues. DNA for the CDR3: TGTGCCACCAGCATCGATAGTATCTATGAGCAGTTCTTC. Translating it yields CATSIDSIYEQFF.

The CDR3 nucleotides read TGTGCCAGCAATAGCGGGAGCTCCTACAATGAGCAGTTCTTC. This sequence encodes CASNSGSSYNEQFF. V gene TRBV6-1 combines with J gene TRBJ2-1, with TRBD2 matching 9 bases. CDR1 and CDR2 (germline): MNHNS, SASEGT. After removal of 7 bases from V and 0 bases from J, the junction contained 1 base not matched to a gene. This CDR3 is built from 14 residues.